The rows below give T cell receptor beta chains drawn from one sample of a study of blood T cells in healthy people across ages. TCRdb re-derived calls from the 5' RACE reads in MiXCR, one entry per CDR3 protein. Among approximately 730,000 distinct CDR3 sequences listed, roughly 41% were seen once. The sample taken for sequencing was blood. Every receptor here comes from a woman aged 60-75 years in good health. CDR3s leave out the opening cysteine and the closing phenylalanine or tryptophan.

CDR3 protein: ASSQDQGRASYGYT
J gene: TRBJ1-2
CDR3 length: 14
V gene: TRBV4-1

CDR3 protein: ASSYRQTSTEAF
J gene: TRBJ1-1
CDR3 length: 12
V gene: TRBV6-2/TRBV6-3

CDR3 protein: ASKRPGTEGLEQY
J gene: TRBJ2-7
CDR3 length: 13
V gene: TRBV7-7

CDR3 protein: ASSAPDRPYEQY
J gene: TRBJ2-7
CDR3 length: 12
V gene: TRBV7-9

CDR3 protein: SARGPGRSDTQY
J gene: TRBJ2-3
CDR3 length: 12
V gene: TRBV20-1

CDR3 protein: SARDLTRTNEQF
J gene: TRBJ2-1
CDR3 length: 12
V gene: TRBV20-1

CDR3 protein: ASSFQNYGYT
J gene: TRBJ1-2
CDR3 length: 10
V gene: TRBV28

CDR3 protein: SARTRADEQY
J gene: TRBJ2-7
CDR3 length: 10
V gene: TRBV20-1

CDR3 protein: ASSAGQEQY
J gene: TRBJ2-5
CDR3 length: 9
V gene: TRBV12-3/TRBV12-4

CDR3 protein: ASSFSARAFEPQH
J gene: TRBJ1-5
CDR3 length: 13
V gene: TRBV7-6

CDR3 protein: ASSLAGTSEGEQF
J gene: TRBJ2-1
CDR3 length: 13
V gene: TRBV7-8

CDR3 protein: ASSFSGTAYGYT
J gene: TRBJ1-2
CDR3 length: 12
V gene: TRBV7-2

CDR3 protein: ASSREAWETQY
J gene: -
CDR3 length: 11
V gene: TRBV6-2/TRBV6-3

CDR3 protein: ASRWTSGKSDEQF
J gene: TRBJ2-1
CDR3 length: 13
V gene: TRBV5-1

CDR3 protein: ASRKGGYNEQF
J gene: TRBJ2-1
CDR3 length: 11
V gene: TRBV6-2/TRBV6-3

CDR3 protein: ASSPKPAGTSVTDTQY
J gene: TRBJ2-3
CDR3 length: 16
V gene: TRBV6-1

CDR3 protein: ATSRQGSSYEQY
J gene: TRBJ2-7
CDR3 length: 12
V gene: TRBV15

CDR3 protein: ASSSEGRLRQGGAEQY
J gene: TRBJ2-7
CDR3 length: 16
V gene: TRBV3-1

CDR3 protein: SVVTLGTGLGYT
J gene: TRBJ1-2
CDR3 length: 12
V gene: TRBV29-1

CDR3 protein: ASSYSNPGGIETQY
J gene: TRBJ2-5
CDR3 length: 14
V gene: TRBV6-5

CDR3 protein: ASGRRYTEAF
J gene: TRBJ1-1
CDR3 length: 10
V gene: TRBV19

CDR3 protein: ASSQFSAGETQY
J gene: TRBJ2-5
CDR3 length: 12
V gene: TRBV3-1

CDR3 protein: ASSLDSTGLYEQY
J gene: TRBJ2-7
CDR3 length: 13
V gene: TRBV5-5

CDR3 protein: ASRSGDARPDTQY
J gene: TRBJ2-3
CDR3 length: 13
V gene: TRBV7-2

CDR3 protein: ASSAQAPEDEKLF
J gene: TRBJ1-4
CDR3 length: 13
V gene: TRBV7-9

CDR3 protein: ASSVDREKLF
J gene: TRBJ2-2
CDR3 length: 10
V gene: TRBV9

CDR3 protein: SVEELDRGNYGYT
J gene: TRBJ1-2
CDR3 length: 13
V gene: TRBV29-1

CDR3 protein: ASNGPGSGNQPQH
J gene: TRBJ1-5
CDR3 length: 13
V gene: TRBV7-9

CDR3 protein: ASSLAQPGEKTYT
J gene: TRBJ1-2
CDR3 length: 13
V gene: TRBV7-9

CDR3 protein: ASGTGEQF
J gene: TRBJ2-1
CDR3 length: 8
V gene: TRBV6-2/TRBV6-3

CDR3 protein: ASGARVDASSNQPQH
J gene: TRBJ1-5
CDR3 length: 15
V gene: TRBV6-1

CDR3 protein: SVDGSPGDPNYGYT
J gene: TRBJ1-2
CDR3 length: 14
V gene: TRBV29-1

CDR3 protein: ASSFRDRGGETQY
J gene: -
CDR3 length: 13
V gene: TRBV27

CDR3 protein: ASSWTRDQTQY
J gene: TRBJ2-5
CDR3 length: 11
V gene: TRBV5-5

CDR3 protein: ATSDSGTNSYNEQF
J gene: TRBJ2-1
CDR3 length: 14
V gene: TRBV24-1

CDR3 protein: ASSFGGADTGELF
J gene: TRBJ2-2
CDR3 length: 13
V gene: TRBV5-1

CDR3 protein: ASRTTGEETQY
J gene: TRBJ2-5
CDR3 length: 11
V gene: TRBV12-3/TRBV12-4

CDR3 protein: ASSLPPVDTQY
J gene: TRBJ2-3
CDR3 length: 11
V gene: TRBV7-9

CDR3 protein: ASSLSLREETQY
J gene: TRBJ2-5
CDR3 length: 12
V gene: TRBV7-9

CDR3 protein: ASSYNWDGAYEQY
J gene: -
CDR3 length: 13
V gene: TRBV7-2

CDR3 protein: AISPTGGINQPQH
J gene: TRBJ1-5
CDR3 length: 13
V gene: TRBV10-3

CDR3 protein: ASSTDGGSRTGEMF
J gene: TRBJ2-2
CDR3 length: 14
V gene: TRBV5-1

CDR3 protein: SVEENRHTTDTQY
J gene: TRBJ2-3
CDR3 length: 13
V gene: TRBV29-1

CDR3 protein: ASSWDVSSSYNEQF
J gene: TRBJ2-1
CDR3 length: 14
V gene: TRBV12-3/TRBV12-4

CDR3 protein: ASSLTTSGNGEQF
J gene: TRBJ2-1
CDR3 length: 13
V gene: TRBV7-3

CDR3 protein: ASSLETGGFYGYT
J gene: TRBJ1-2
CDR3 length: 13
V gene: TRBV5-1